One and the same sample provided the 7 T cell receptor beta chains below, sequenced in a study of glioma-infiltrating T cells. TCR alpha and beta CDR3 regions were amplified from RNA using iRepertoire nested multiplex PCR. TCRdb re-derived calls from the multiplex PCR reads in MiXCR, one entry per CDR3 protein. The repertoire has 300,000 to 450,000 distinct CDR3 sequences, about 40% of them found once; the top ten carry 12%. Sequenced material: glioma tissue, nonneoplastic brain tissue, or PBMCs (not recorded which). Receptors were obtained from a human donor with low-grade glioma or glioblastoma, undergoing nonglioma brain surgery, or in good health (not recorded which).

The rearrangement joins TRBV19 to TRBJ2-7; no clear D. Germline-derived CDR1 and CDR2 are LNHDA and SQIVND (reference sequence). The CDR3 loop spans 16 amino acids. V shed 3 bases and J shed 3 bases, with 18 bases lying between them. CDR3 nucleotide sequence: TGTGCCAGTAGTATCGGAAGCTTGAAGGCCCACTACGAGCAGTACTTC. This encodes CASSIGSLKAHYEQYF.

The chain carries TRBV28 and TRBJ2-6, with D possibly being TRBD1 (6 bases). The V gene's germline CDR1 is MDHEN and CDR2 SYDVKM. With 6 bases removed from V and 0 bases from J, the gap between germline ends came to 12 bases. The CDR3 consists of 16 residues. CDR3 DNA: TGTGCCAGCAGCCCGGGACATTCCTCTGGGGCCAACGTCCTGACTTTC. It encodes CASSPGHSSGANVLTF. The variable domain in full, with the rest retrieved from reference TRBV28 and TRBJ2-6, is DVKVTQSSRYLVKRTGEKVFLECVQDMDHENMFWYRQDPGLGLRLIYFSYDVKMKEKGDIPEGYSVSREKKERFSLILESASTNQTSMYLCASSPGHSSGANVLTFGAGSRLTVL.

The CDR3 bases are TGTGCCAGCAGGACTCAGGGTCCTCGCTACGAGCAGTACTTC. Protein product: CASRTQGPRYEQYF. The gene calls are TRBV2 and TRBJ2-7; the D gene is possibly TRBD1 (5 bases). Between the trimmed V and J ends, which lost 6 bases and 3 bases, there was a span of 15 bases. The length of the CDR3 is 14 residues. Per the germline V gene, CDR1 is SNHLY and CDR2 is FYNNEI.

This clonotype was seen at least ten times. The chain has TRBV27 and TRBJ2-1; 7 bases line up with TRBD2. V was pared by 4 bases and J by 2 bases, with 5 bases of the junction left unmatched. CDR3 length equals 15 residues. Per the germline V gene, CDR1 is MNHEY and CDR2 is SMNVEV (reference sequence). CDR3 region: CASSSGTMTYNEQFF. CDR3 nucleotide sequence: TGTGCCAGCAGTTCCGGGACTATGACCTACAATGAGCAGTTCTTC.

The chain recombines TRBV4-1 with TRBJ2-3; a weak D match, TRBD1 (6 bases). Germline V gives CDR1 MGHRA, CDR2 YSYEKL. The CDR3 runs to 16 residues. V lost 6 bases to trimming and J lost 1 base, with 17 bases between them. CDR3 residues: CASRQTGWTGTDTQYF. As DNA, the CDR3 is TGCGCCAGCAGGCAAACAGGATGGACAGGCACAGATACGCAGTATTTT.

This clonotype was counted only a few times. The gene calls are TRBV6-9 and TRBJ1-2; 10 nucleotides match TRBD1. This CDR3 region has 16 residues. Germline CDR1 reads MNHGY; CDR2 reads SVAAGI. J gave up 2 bases and V 4 bases, and 7 bases lay outside the gene matches. For the CDR3, the DNA is TGTGCCAGCAGTTCTCCCGGGACAGGGGAGAACTATGGCTACACCTTC. As protein: CASSSPGTGENYGYTF.

Note on this clonotype: One end of the junction does not line up with germline, which may come from a read error. This chain uses TRBV7-7 with TRBJ1-1, with unresolved D. Per the germline V gene, CDR1 is SSHAT and CDR2 is FNYEAQ (reference sequence). The CDR3 contains 13 residues. The DNA of the CDR3 is TGTGCTAGCAGCTTAGACTTGAGGACTGAAGCTTTCTTT. The encoded protein is CASSLDLRTEAFF.